This T cell receptor beta chain emerged from a study of shared clonotypes between healthy human individuals. Concerning this clone: What it binds is not known.

CD8 memory cells included CD45RO+ cells plus CCR7-negative CD45RA+ TemRA cells. Trimming shortened V by 4 bases and J by 6 bases, and 12 bases separated the two germline ends. Looked up from germline, CDR1 is SGHDN and CDR2 is FVKESK. This CDR3 region has 14 residues. General study points: All-four-donor shared clonotypes had higher generation probabilities than non-shared clonotypes did.

Sequencing used immunoSEQ multiplex PCR; TCRdb keeps in-frame clones, though not all of them. The sample records 550,000 to 800,000 clones, about 92% being singletons. V and J are TRBV14 and TRBJ2-2, with D unclear. The receptor was derived from a man between 18 and 35 years old in good health. Some clones in this sample may be carry-over from other donors' samples. The sequencing input was memory CD8+ T cells from PBMCs. The sample's subset: CD45RO+ cells pooled with CCR7-negative TemRA cells. DNA for the CDR3: TGTGCCAGCAGCCTTTATCCCGGGCCCGGGGAGCTGTTTTTT. Encoded protein: CASSLYPGPGELFF.